This is a list of T cell receptor beta chains from one sample in a study of cytomegalovirus exposure and HLA in healthy donors. Generated by immunoSEQ multiplex PCR, the TCRdb table keeps only in-frame clones and is missing some. The profile shows under 150,000 clones, approximately 80% of them singletons. Sequencing was done on a sample of PBMCs. The receptors stem from a male donor in good health and CMV-seronegative. CDR3s include the opening cysteine and the closing phenylalanine or tryptophan. D genes are given only for firm matches. Size values are once, few and many counts, or a class for expanded clones, and some rows have none.

TRBV29-1,TRBJ2-1,.,TRBD2,CSVEDPVGGGGASGQFF,TGCAGCGTTGAAGATCCGGTAGGAGGCGGGGGGGCTTCAGGGCAGTTCTTC
TRBV7-3,TRBJ2-1,.,.,CASSPRQVDNEQFF,TGTGCCAGCAGCCCCCGGCAGGTGGACAATGAGCAGTTCTTC
TRBV5-5,TRBJ2-7,.,.,CASSTPGYEQYF,TGTGCCAGCAGCACCCCAGGGTACGAGCAGTACTTC
TRBV7-9,TRBJ2-2,.,TRBD1,CASSPTGDTGELFF,TGTGCCAGCAGCCCCACAGGGGACACCGGGGAGCTGTTTTTT
TRBV11-2,TRBJ1-2,.,.,CASSPPRGGFGGYTF,TGTGCCAGCAGCCCCCCCCGGGGTGGGTTTGGTGGCTACACCTTC
TRBV11-2,TRBJ1-2,.,.,CASSLAFLGGTYGYTF,TGTGCCAGCAGCTTAGCGTTCCTTGGGGGGACTTATGGCTACACCTTC
TRBV2,TRBJ2-5,.,TRBD2,CASSVKRGGLQETQYF,TGTGCCAGCAGTGTTAAGCGGGGGGGCCTTCAGGAGACCCAGTACTTC
TRBV9,TRBJ1-1,.,.,CASSVGGANTEAFF,TGTGCCAGCAGCGTAGGGGGAGCGAACACTGAAGCTTTCTTT
TRBV7-9,TRBJ2-1,few,.,CASSLNPRAPRYNEQFF,TGTGCCAGCAGCCTAAACCCACGAGCTCCCCGCTACAATGAGCAGTTCTTC
TRBV4-3,TRBJ1-2,once,TRBD1,CASSQALTGVNGYTF,TGCGCCAGCAGCCAAGCACTTACAGGGGTTAATGGCTACACCTTC
TRBV7-6,TRBJ2-7,.,.,CASSLVSSRVNEQYF,TGTGCCAGCAGCTTAGTAAGTTCCAGGGTTAACGAGCAGTACTTC
TRBV19,TRBJ1-5,.,TRBD1,CASSADRVFNQPQHF,TGTGCCAGTAGTGCGGACAGGGTATTTAATCAGCCCCAGCATTTT
TRBV18,TRBJ1-3,.,.,CASSPEAPQGPGNTIYF,TGTGCCAGCTCACCAGAAGCTCCACAGGGTCCAGGAAACACCATATATTTT
TRBV7-2,TRBJ2-1,.,.,CASSLLRGYNEQFF,TGTGCCAGCAGCTTACTAAGGGGCTACAATGAGCAGTTCTTC
TRBV5-6,TRBJ1-1,.,TRBD1,CASSLQGAGNTEAFF,TGTGCCAGCAGCTTACAGGGGGCCGGGAACACTGAAGCTTTCTTT
TRBV27,TRBJ1-5,.,.,CASGASGIRQPQHF,TGTGCCAGCGGGGCCTCAGGGATCAGACAGCCCCAGCATTTT
TRBV4-3,TRBJ2-2,few,TRBD2,CASSRSGRGGNTGELFF,TGCGCCAGCAGCCGGTCAGGGCGGGGGGGGAACACCGGGGAGCTGTTTTTT
TRBV27,TRBJ2-1,once,TRBD1,CASSTPKQGGKFF,TGTGCCAGCAGTACACCAAAACAGGGGGGAAAGTTCTTC
TRBV7-9,TRBJ2-5,once,.,CASTETDQETQYF,TGTGCCAGTACCGAGACTGACCAAGAGACCCAGTACTTC
TRBV7-9,TRBJ1-3,.,.,CASSFEGLSSGNTIYF,TGTGCCAGCAGCTTCGAGGGTTTAAGCTCTGGAAACACCATATATTTT
TRBV2,TRBJ1-2,.,.,CASSEQGKNYGYTF,TGTGCCAGCAGTGAACAGGGGAAGAACTATGGCTACACCTTC
TRBV18,TRBJ1-2,.,TRBD1,CASSPGQGVLSGYTF,TGTGCCAGCTCACCAGGTCAGGGGGTTTTAAGTGGCTACACCTTC
TRBV27,TRBJ2-7,.,TRBD1,CASSRFGTGSSYEQYF,TGTGCCAGCAGTAGATTCGGGACAGGGAGCTCCTACGAGCAGTACTTC
TRBV18,TRBJ1-1,.,TRBD1,CASSPRTGEGAFF,TGTGCCAGCTCACCACGGACAGGGGAAGGAGCTTTCTTT
TRBV5-1,TRBJ2-7,once,.,CASSLAGGAVEQYF,TGCGCCAGCAGCTTGGCTGGCGGGGCGGTCGAGCAGTACTTC
TRBV27,TRBJ2-7,.,TRBD1,CASRLTGEFSEQYF,TGTGCCAGCAGACTGACAGGGGAATTCAGCGAGCAGTACTTC
TRBV19,TRBJ1-6,.,.,CASTAGDYNSPLHF,TGTGCCAGTACTGCCGGGGATTATAATTCACCCCTCCACTTT
TRBV18,TRBJ1-2,.,.,CASSLGGNGYGYTF,TGTGCCAGCTCACTAGGGGGAAACGGCTATGGCTACACCTTC
TRBV6-5,TRBJ1-6,.,.,CASSYSAGANSPLHF,TGTGCCAGCAGTTACTCAGCAGGGGCTAATTCACCCCTCCACTTT
TRBV7-6,TRBJ2-1,.,.,CASSSVSLATGEQFF,TGTGCCAGCTCCTCCGTAAGCCTCGCGACGGGTGAGCAGTTCTTC
TRBV29-1,TRBJ2-5,.,.,CSVGVVATETQYF,TGCAGCGTTGGAGTGGTCGCGACTGAGACCCAGTACTTC
TRBV5-4,TRBJ2-1,.,TRBD2,CASRLASGGYNEQFF,TGTGCCAGCAGGCTAGCTAGCGGGGGGTACAATGAGCAGTTCTTC
TRBV28,TRBJ2-2,.,TRBD1,CASRRGLGGELFF,TGTGCCAGCAGAAGGGGGCTAGGCGGGGAGCTGTTTTTT
TRBV28,TRBJ1-6,.,TRBD1,CASSQFDRGLAYNSPLHF,TGTGCCAGCAGTCAGTTCGACAGGGGTCTCGCCTATAATTCACCCCTCCACTTT
TRBV6-1,TRBJ2-1,.,TRBD1,CASRGGGTGDNEQFF,TGTGCCAGCAGAGGAGGCGGGACAGGGGATAATGAGCAGTTCTTC
TRBV5-1,TRBJ2-1,.,TRBD2,CASSLPRASGVPSEQFF,TGCGCCAGCAGCTTGCCCAGAGCCAGCGGGGTACCTAGTGAGCAGTTCTTC
TRBV11-2,TRBJ2-7,few,TRBD2,CASSFSGGGYEQYF,TGTGCCAGCAGCTTTAGCGGGGGGGGCTACGAGCAGTACTTC
TRBV9,TRBJ1-2,.,TRBD1,CASSSLDRGVNYGYTF,TGTGCCAGCAGCTCACTCGACAGGGGCGTAAACTATGGCTACACCTTC
TRBV6-6,TRBJ2-7,.,.,CASSFRYEQYF,TGTGCCAGCAGTTTTAGATACGAGCAGTACTTC
TRBV7-2,TRBJ2-5,.,TRBD1,CASSKQGAQETQYF,TGTGCCAGCAGCAAACAGGGGGCCCAAGAGACCCAGTACTTC
TRBV5-6,TRBJ1-2,.,.,CASTTFSGPDYGYTF,TGTGCCAGCACCACTTTCTCTGGGCCTGACTATGGCTACACCTTC
TRBV19,TRBJ2-3,.,.,CASITNRQLPDTQYF,TGTGCCAGTATCACGAATCGACAGCTCCCAGATACGCAGTATTTT
TRBV13,TRBJ1-2,once,.,CASSSGRGYGYTF,TGTGCCAGCAGCTCGGGCAGGGGCTATGGCTACACCTTC
TRBV6-5,TRBJ1-5,.,TRBD1,CASSPKTGNNQPQHF,TGTGCCAGCAGTCCGAAGACAGGGAACAATCAGCCCCAGCATTTT